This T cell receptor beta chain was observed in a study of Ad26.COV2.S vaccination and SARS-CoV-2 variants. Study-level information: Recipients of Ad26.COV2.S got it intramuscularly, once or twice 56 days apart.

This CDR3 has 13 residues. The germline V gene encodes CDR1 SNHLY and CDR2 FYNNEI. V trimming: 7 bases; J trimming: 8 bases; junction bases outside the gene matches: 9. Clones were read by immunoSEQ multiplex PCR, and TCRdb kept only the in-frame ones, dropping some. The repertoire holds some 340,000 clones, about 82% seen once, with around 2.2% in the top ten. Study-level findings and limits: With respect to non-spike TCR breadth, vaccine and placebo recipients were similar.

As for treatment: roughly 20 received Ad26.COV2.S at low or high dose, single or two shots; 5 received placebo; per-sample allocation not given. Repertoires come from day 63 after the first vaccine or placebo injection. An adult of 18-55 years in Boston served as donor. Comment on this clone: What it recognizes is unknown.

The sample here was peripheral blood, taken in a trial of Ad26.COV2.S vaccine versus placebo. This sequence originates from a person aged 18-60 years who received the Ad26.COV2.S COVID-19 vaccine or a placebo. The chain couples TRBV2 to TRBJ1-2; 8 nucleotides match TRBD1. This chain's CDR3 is CASTKDRARGYTF. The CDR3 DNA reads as TGTGCCAGCACCAAGGACAGGGCACGCGGCTACACCTTC.